This T cell receptor (beta chain) derives from a study of T cells in pancreatic ductal adenocarcinoma. Selected pancreatic ductal adenocarcinoma patients had undergone surgery without neoadjuvant therapy. The data were produced by immunoSEQ multiplex PCR, yet TCRdb's version contains in-frame clones alone and is incomplete. The data show over 85,000 clones, about 95% seen once. Per the germline V gene, CDR1 is SNHLY and CDR2 is FYNNEI. The CDR3 length is 15 residues. V lost 3 bases to trimming and J lost 5 bases, with 15 bases between them. The chain carries TRBV2 and TRBJ2-3, with a weak D call TRBD1 (6 bases). The sample taken for sequencing was PBMCs. The receptor was derived from a human donor with pancreatic ductal adenocarcinoma. The DNA for the CDR3 is TGTGCCAGCAGTGATGCTAACAGGGTGGGAGATACGCAGTATTTT. It codes for CASSDANRVGDTQYF.